These T cell receptor beta chains were read from a single sample in a study of blood T cells in healthy people across ages. TCRdb passed the 5' RACE reads through MiXCR, listing each CDR3 protein once. Of approximately 940,000 distinct CDR3 sequences listed, around 48% are singletons. The sample consisted of blood. These receptors originate from a man aged 25 to 40 in good health. CDR3s include the opening cysteine and the closing phenylalanine or tryptophan. D genes are given only for firm matches. Clone size is shown for a subset of rows, as once, few, many or a class of expanded clone.

abundance: .; d_gene: TRBD1; v_gene: TRBV4-2; j_gene: TRBJ1-5; CDR3aa: CASSQSGTAGNQPQHF; CDR3nt: TGTGCCAGCAGCCAAAGTGGGACAGCGGGGAATCAGCCCCAGCATTTT
abundance: .; d_gene: .; v_gene: TRBV6-6; j_gene: TRBJ2-3; CDR3aa: CASKRPGSTDTQYF; CDR3nt: TGTGCCAGCAAACGACCGGGTTCCACAGATACGCAGTATTTT
abundance: .; d_gene: .; v_gene: TRBV2; j_gene: TRBJ2-6; CDR3aa: CASTDSSSGANVLTF; CDR3nt: TGTGCCAGCACGGACAGTTCCTCTGGGGCCAACGTCCTGACTTTC
abundance: .; d_gene: TRBD1; v_gene: TRBV28; j_gene: TRBJ2-7; CDR3aa: CAGTGGDRGLYEQYF; CDR3nt: TGTGCCGGCACCGGGGGGGACAGGGGGCTTTACGAGCAGTACTTC
abundance: .; d_gene: .; v_gene: TRBV27; j_gene: TRBJ1-1; CDR3aa: CASSSLNYGGTEAFF; CDR3nt: TGTGCCAGCAGTTCCCTGAATTATGGGGGGACTGAAGCTTTCTTT
abundance: once; d_gene: .; v_gene: TRBV5-1; j_gene: TRBJ1-1; CDR3aa: CASSPQGGEAFF; CDR3nt: TGCGCCAGCAGCCCTCAGGGAGGCGAAGCTTTCTTT
abundance: .; d_gene: .; v_gene: TRBV4-1; j_gene: TRBJ2-5; CDR3aa: CASSQEKMTIPETQYF; CDR3nt: TGCGCCAGCAGCCAGGAGAAAATGACCATACCCGAGACCCAGTACTTC
abundance: .; d_gene: .; v_gene: TRBV9; j_gene: TRBJ2-5; CDR3aa: CASSVATGGQQETQYF; CDR3nt: TGTGCCAGCAGCGTAGCTACGGGGGGCCAACAAGAGACCCAGTACTTC
abundance: .; d_gene: TRBD2; v_gene: TRBV5-1; j_gene: TRBJ2-7; CDR3aa: CASSSGTSGENVYYEQYF; CDR3nt: TGCGCCAGCAGCAGCGGTACTAGCGGGGAAAACGTCTACTACGAGCAGTACTTC
abundance: .; d_gene: TRBD2; v_gene: TRBV9; j_gene: TRBJ2-1; CDR3aa: CASSPGLAGAYRIDNEQFF; CDR3nt: TGTGCCAGCAGCCCTGGACTAGCGGGGGCGTACAGGATCGACAATGAGCAGTTCTTC
abundance: .; d_gene: .; v_gene: TRBV15; j_gene: TRBJ1-1; CDR3aa: CATSRDRWGENTEAFF; CDR3nt: TGTGCCACCAGCAGAGATCGGTGGGGAGAGAACACTGAAGCTTTCTTT
abundance: .; d_gene: .; v_gene: TRBV29-1; j_gene: TRBJ1-1; CDR3aa: CSPDSWATTEAFF; CDR3nt: TGCAGCCCCGACTCGTGGGCCACCACTGAAGCTTTCTTT
abundance: .; d_gene: .; v_gene: TRBV27; j_gene: TRBJ2-6; CDR3aa: CASSPQTHDRPNVLTF; CDR3nt: TGTGCCAGCAGTCCCCAAACGCATGACAGGCCCAACGTCCTGACTTTC
abundance: .; d_gene: .; v_gene: TRBV24-1; j_gene: TRBJ2-3; CDR3aa: CATSDGTRGDTQYF; CDR3nt: TGTGCCACCAGTGATGGGACCAGGGGCGATACGCAGTATTTT
abundance: .; d_gene: .; v_gene: TRBV27; j_gene: TRBJ2-2; CDR3aa: CASSFFDPSNTGELFF; CDR3nt: TGTGCCAGCAGTTTTTTCGACCCTTCGAACACCGGGGAGCTGTTTTTT
abundance: .; d_gene: TRBD1; v_gene: TRBV9; j_gene: TRBJ1-6; CDR3aa: CASSVEQGLNSPLHF; CDR3nt: TGTGCCAGCAGCGTAGAACAGGGGCTAAATTCACCCCTCCACTTT
abundance: .; d_gene: .; v_gene: TRBV5-1; j_gene: TRBJ2-7; CDR3aa: CASSPGYRESGGYEQYF; CDR3nt: TGCGCCAGCAGCCCGGGCTACAGGGAATCTGGCGGCTACGAGCAGTACTTC
abundance: .; d_gene: .; v_gene: TRBV4-2; j_gene: TRBJ1-4; CDR3aa: CASSQEGRKPVWELFF; CDR3nt: TGTGCCAGCAGCCAAGAAGGGCGGAAACCCGTTTGGGAACTGTTTTTT
abundance: few; d_gene: TRBD1; v_gene: TRBV10-3; j_gene: TRBJ2-7; CDR3aa: CAITGTDAYEQYF; CDR3nt: TGTGCCATCACCGGGACAGACGCCTACGAGCAGTACTTC
abundance: .; d_gene: TRBD1; v_gene: TRBV25-1; j_gene: TRBJ1-4; CDR3aa: CASSADRVQEKLFF; CDR3nt: TGTGCCAGCAGTGCAGACAGGGTTCAGGAAAAACTGTTTTTT
abundance: .; d_gene: TRBD2; v_gene: TRBV3-1; j_gene: TRBJ2-7; CDR3aa: CASSQVGGGAVNEQYF; CDR3nt: TGTGCCAGCAGCCAAGTTGGCGGGGGGGCCGTCAACGAGCAGTACTTC
abundance: .; d_gene: TRBD1; v_gene: TRBV5-1; j_gene: TRBJ1-4; CDR3aa: CASSAGQSVEEKLFF; CDR3nt: TGCGCCAGCAGCGCGGGACAGTCGGTGGAAGAAAAACTGTTTTTT
abundance: many; d_gene: .; v_gene: TRBV24-1; j_gene: TRBJ2-4; CDR3aa: CATSDRGNIQYF; CDR3nt: TGTGCCACCAGTGATAGGGGAAACATTCAGTACTTC
abundance: .; d_gene: TRBD2; v_gene: TRBV2; j_gene: TRBJ2-3; CDR3aa: CASSATSGNTDTQYF; CDR3nt: TGTGCCAGCAGTGCGACTAGCGGAAACACAGATACGCAGTATTTT
abundance: .; d_gene: TRBD1; v_gene: TRBV6-1; j_gene: TRBJ2-3; CDR3aa: CASSDWDRGLTDTQYF; CDR3nt: TGTGCCAGCAGTGATTGGGACAGGGGTCTGACAGATACGCAGTATTTT
abundance: few; d_gene: TRBD2; v_gene: TRBV25-1; j_gene: TRBJ2-1; CDR3aa: CASSGFGLAGGQYHSYNEQFF; CDR3nt: TGTGCCAGCAGTGGGTTTGGACTAGCGGGGGGCCAATATCACTCCTACAATGAGCAGTTCTTC
abundance: many; d_gene: .; v_gene: TRBV3-1; j_gene: TRBJ2-1; CDR3aa: CASSQFTPDYNEQFF; CDR3nt: TGTGCCAGCAGCCAATTTACCCCGGATTACAATGAGCAGTTCTTC
abundance: .; d_gene: TRBD2; v_gene: TRBV15; j_gene: TRBJ2-3; CDR3aa: CATSRVGGSGDTQYF; CDR3nt: TGTGCCACCAGCAGAGTGGGGGGGTCCGGAGATACGCAGTATTTT
abundance: .; d_gene: .; v_gene: TRBV7-2; j_gene: TRBJ2-3; CDR3aa: CASSSPGLSTDTQYF; CDR3nt: TGTGCCAGCAGCTCACCGGGACTCAGCACAGATACGCAGTATTTT
abundance: once; d_gene: .; v_gene: TRBV6-2/TRBV6-3; j_gene: TRBJ1-6; CDR3aa: CASKGANSAYNSPLHF; CDR3nt: TGTGCCAGCAAAGGGGCAAACAGCGCCTATAATTCACCCCTCCACTTT
abundance: .; d_gene: .; v_gene: TRBV5-1; j_gene: TRBJ2-3; CDR3aa: CASSSRVQLDTQYF; CDR3nt: TGCGCCAGCAGCTCCCGGGTCCAGCTGGATACGCAGTATTTT
abundance: .; d_gene: .; v_gene: TRBV12-5; j_gene: TRBJ2-1; CDR3aa: CASGRGPVGYNEQFF; CDR3nt: TGTGCTAGTGGTAGGGGACCCGTAGGATACAATGAGCAGTTCTTC
abundance: few; d_gene: .; v_gene: TRBV5-6; j_gene: TRBJ1-2; CDR3aa: CASSLRMWAAYGYTF; CDR3nt: TGTGCCAGCAGCCTCCGTATGTGGGCAGCATATGGCTACACCTTC
abundance: few; d_gene: .; v_gene: TRBV29-1; j_gene: TRBJ2-5; CDR3aa: CSVRAGETQYF; CDR3nt: TGCAGCGTGAGGGCGGGCGAGACCCAGTACTTC
abundance: .; d_gene: TRBD1; v_gene: TRBV11-2; j_gene: TRBJ2-1; CDR3aa: CASRSTGTGLVHEQFF; CDR3nt: TGTGCCAGCAGAAGTACCGGGACAGGGTTAGTCCATGAGCAGTTCTTC
abundance: .; d_gene: .; v_gene: TRBV6-2/TRBV6-3; j_gene: TRBJ2-3; CDR3aa: CASRSVDDSTDTQYF; CDR3nt: TGTGCCAGCAGATCTGTGGACGACAGCACAGATACGCAGTATTTT
abundance: .; d_gene: TRBD2; v_gene: TRBV5-1; j_gene: TRBJ2-3; CDR3aa: CASSQRLGTSGGASTDTQYF; CDR3nt: TGCGCCAGCAGCCAGAGGCTCGGGACTAGCGGGGGGGCCAGCACAGATACGCAGTATTTT
abundance: many; d_gene: .; v_gene: TRBV11-1; j_gene: TRBJ2-3; CDR3aa: CASSYRSGTDTQYF; CDR3nt: TGTGCCAGCAGCTACAGGTCTGGCACAGATACGCAGTATTTT
abundance: .; d_gene: TRBD2; v_gene: TRBV4-1; j_gene: TRBJ2-1; CDR3aa: CASSQAWGERGQNEQFF; CDR3nt: TGCGCCAGCAGCCAAGCCTGGGGGGAGCGGGGTCAGAATGAGCAGTTCTTC
abundance: .; d_gene: TRBD1; v_gene: TRBV12-3/TRBV12-4; j_gene: TRBJ2-5; CDR3aa: CASSPRTGYNEQYF; CDR3nt: TGTGCCAGCAGCCCCCGGACAGGGTACAATGAGCAGTACTTC
abundance: .; d_gene: .; v_gene: TRBV27; j_gene: TRBJ1-2; CDR3aa: CASSLAIGDYGYTF; CDR3nt: TGTGCCAGCAGTTTAGCTATAGGGGACTATGGCTACACCTTC
abundance: .; d_gene: TRBD1; v_gene: TRBV6-5; j_gene: TRBJ2-3; CDR3aa: CASSRTGGRPDTQYF; CDR3nt: TGTGCCAGCAGTCGGACAGGGGGGAGGCCAGATACGCAGTATTTT
abundance: .; d_gene: TRBD2; v_gene: TRBV20-1; j_gene: TRBJ2-4; CDR3aa: CSARDFQRGSAKNIQYF; CDR3nt: TGCAGTGCTAGAGATTTTCAGCGGGGGTCGGCCAAAAACATTCAGTACTTC
abundance: .; d_gene: TRBD2; v_gene: TRBV5-6; j_gene: TRBJ2-5; CDR3aa: CASSLVGRGTQETQYF; CDR3nt: TGTGCCAGCAGCTTGGTAGGGCGGGGGACGCAAGAGACCCAGTACTTC
abundance: few; d_gene: .; v_gene: TRBV25-1; j_gene: TRBJ1-2; CDR3aa: CASSESRQLNYGYTF; CDR3nt: TGTGCCAGCAGTGAATCTCGGCAGCTAAACTATGGCTACACCTTC
abundance: .; d_gene: .; v_gene: TRBV29-1; j_gene: TRBJ2-1; CDR3aa: CSVEQGTYEQFF; CDR3nt: TGCAGCGTTGAGCAGGGAACCTACGAGCAGTTCTTC
abundance: few; d_gene: .; v_gene: TRBV20-1; j_gene: TRBJ2-4; CDR3aa: CSAQTGGTLIAKNIQYF; CDR3nt: TGCAGTGCCCAAACGGGCGGGACCCTCATAGCCAAAAACATTCAGTACTTC
abundance: .; d_gene: .; v_gene: TRBV2; j_gene: TRBJ2-5; CDR3aa: CASRPGAPQETQYF; CDR3nt: TGTGCCAGCAGGCCGGGGGCTCCTCAAGAGACCCAGTACTTC
abundance: .; d_gene: TRBD1; v_gene: TRBV7-8; j_gene: TRBJ1-2; CDR3aa: CASSPGGIGYTF; CDR3nt: TGTGCCAGCAGCCCAGGGGGCATTGGCTACACCTTC
abundance: .; d_gene: TRBD1; v_gene: TRBV28; j_gene: TRBJ2-4; CDR3aa: CASSPGTVRNIQYF; CDR3nt: TGTGCCAGCAGCCCCGGGACAGTGAGAAACATTCAGTACTTC
abundance: .; d_gene: .; v_gene: TRBV10-3; j_gene: TRBJ2-4; CDR3aa: CAISDSDYAKNIQYF; CDR3nt: TGTGCCATCAGTGACTCCGACTATGCCAAAAACATTCAGTACTTC
abundance: .; d_gene: .; v_gene: TRBV15; j_gene: TRBJ2-5; CDR3aa: CATSRETGQETQYF; CDR3nt: TGTGCCACCAGCAGAGAAACGGGCCAAGAGACCCAGTACTTC